This T cell receptor beta chain was sequenced in a study of lymphopenia after photon versus proton radiotherapy. Assay: immunoSEQ multiplex PCR; the TCRdb copy retains only in-frame clones and omits some. There are roughly 22,000 clones in the sample; about 84% occur only once, and about 20% lies in the top ten. The CDR3 sequence is 15 residues long. V was clipped by 4 bases and J by 2 bases, with 15 bases between them. Germline V gene lookup returns CDR1 SGHDT and CDR2 YYEEEE. Regarding this clone: Its antigen is currently unknown.

Overall study results and limits: Post-nadir TCR diversity decline inversely tracked overall survival among those who died.

The rearrangement uses TRBV5-6 and TRBJ2-5; the D gene is possibly TRBD1 (6 bases). This TCR derives from a woman in her sixties or seventies with pancreatic cancer. The material was peripheral blood, obtained from a patient treated with proton-based radiotherapy. CDR3 loop: CASSIRGFGQETQYF. CDR3 sequence (DNA): TGTGCCAGCAGCATCAGGGGATTTGGACAAGAGACCCAGTACTTC.